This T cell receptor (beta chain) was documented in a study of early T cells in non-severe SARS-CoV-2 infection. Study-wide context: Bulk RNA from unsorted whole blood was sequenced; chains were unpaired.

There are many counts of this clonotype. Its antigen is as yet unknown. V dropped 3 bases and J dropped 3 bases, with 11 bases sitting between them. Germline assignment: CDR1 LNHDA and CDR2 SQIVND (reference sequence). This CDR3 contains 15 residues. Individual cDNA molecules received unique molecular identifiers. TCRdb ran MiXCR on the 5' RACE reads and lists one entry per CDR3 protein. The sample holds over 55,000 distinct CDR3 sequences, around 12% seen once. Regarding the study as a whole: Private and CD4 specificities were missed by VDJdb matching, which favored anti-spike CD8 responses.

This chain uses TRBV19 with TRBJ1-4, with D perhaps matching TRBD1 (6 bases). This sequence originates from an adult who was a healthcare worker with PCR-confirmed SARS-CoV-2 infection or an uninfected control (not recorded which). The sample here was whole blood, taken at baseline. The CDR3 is CASSIGQLANEKLFF. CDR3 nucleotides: TGTGCCAGTAGTATTGGACAGCTGGCTAATGAAAAACTGTTTTTT.